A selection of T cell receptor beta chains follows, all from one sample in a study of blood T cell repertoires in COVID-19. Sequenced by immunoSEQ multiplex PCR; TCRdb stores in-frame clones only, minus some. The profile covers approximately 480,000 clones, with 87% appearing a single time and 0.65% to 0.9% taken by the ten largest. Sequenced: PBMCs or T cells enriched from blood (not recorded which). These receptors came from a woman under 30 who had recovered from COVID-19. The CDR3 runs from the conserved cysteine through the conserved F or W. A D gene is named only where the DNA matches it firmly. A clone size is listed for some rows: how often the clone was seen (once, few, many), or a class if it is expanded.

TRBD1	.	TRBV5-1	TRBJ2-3	TGCGCCAGCAGCTTGGGAGGGACAGGGAACATCGCAGATACGCAGTATTTT	CASSLGGTGNIADTQYF
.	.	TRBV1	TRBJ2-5	TGCACCAGCAGCCACAAATATCCGGGGGGCCAAGAGACCCAGTACTTC	CTSSHKYPGGQETQYF
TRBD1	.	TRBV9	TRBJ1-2	TGTGCCAGCAGCGTAAGGGACAGGGAAGACTACACCTTC	CASSVRDREDYTF
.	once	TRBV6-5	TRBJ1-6	TGTGCCAGCACTGGGCAGGGAAATTCACCCCTCCACTTT	CASTGQGNSPLHF
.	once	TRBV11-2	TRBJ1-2	TGTGCCAGCAGCTTAGTCGGGGGAGGAACCTATGGCTACACCTTC	CASSLVGGGTYGYTF
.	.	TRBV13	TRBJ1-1	TGTGCCAGCACCCATACGGGGGCTTTCTTT	CASTHTGAFF
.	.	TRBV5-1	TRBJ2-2	TGCGCCAGCAGCTTGACCTCGAGCGGAGGAACCGGGGAGCTGTTTTTT	CASSLTSSGGTGELFF
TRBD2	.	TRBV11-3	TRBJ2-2	TGTGCCAGCAGCTTTGCGGGGGATACCGGGGAGCTGTTTTTT	CASSFAGDTGELFF
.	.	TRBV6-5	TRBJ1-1	TGTGCCAACTCAGACAGCGGGTACACTGAAGCTTTCTTT	CANSDSGYTEAFF
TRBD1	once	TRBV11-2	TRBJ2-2	TGTGCCAGCAGCTTAGTGAGGGACAGGGTTAACACCGGGGAGCTGTTTTTT	CASSLVRDRVNTGELFF
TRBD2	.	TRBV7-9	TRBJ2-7	TGTGCCAGCAGCCTCTCGGGGGGCTACGAGCAGTACTTC	CASSLSGGYEQYF
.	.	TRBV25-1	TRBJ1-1	TGTGCCAGCAGTGAATCAGGGTCCATGAACACTGAAGCTTTCTTT	CASSESGSMNTEAFF
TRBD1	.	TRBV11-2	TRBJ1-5	TGTGCCAGCAGCTTGGGACAGGGAGGGAGTCAGCCCCAGCATTTT	CASSLGQGGSQPQHF
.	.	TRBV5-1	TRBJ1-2	TGCGCCAGCAGCTTGGAGACAGCAGCTAACTATGGCTACACCTTC	CASSLETAANYGYTF
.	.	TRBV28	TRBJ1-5	TGTGCCAGCAGTTCTGGGGAAGCGGGCAATCAGCCCCAGCATTTT	CASSSGEAGNQPQHF
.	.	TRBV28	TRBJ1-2	TGTGCCAGCAGTTTGCCAGGGAACTACACCTTC	CASSLPGNYTF
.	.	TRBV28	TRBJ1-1	TGTGCCAGCAGTCGTCAATTAGGGGTTTTTAACACTGAAGCTTTCTTT	CASSRQLGVFNTEAFF
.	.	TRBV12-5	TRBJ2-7	TGTGCTAGTGGTCAGGGAACTAACTACGAGCAGTACTTC	CASGQGTNYEQYF
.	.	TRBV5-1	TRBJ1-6	TGCGCCAGCAGCGACTGGAGGGGAGATAATTCACCCCTCCACTTT	CASSDWRGDNSPLHF
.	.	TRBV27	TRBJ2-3	TGTGCCAGCAGTTTAGGCGGGCTACCTGTAGGAGATACGCAGTATTTT	CASSLGGLPVGDTQYF
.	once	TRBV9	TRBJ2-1	TGTGCCAGCAGCGTAGGTCCCGAGACTACCAATGAGCAGTTCTTC	CASSVGPETTNEQFF
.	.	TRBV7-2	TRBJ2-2	TGTGCCAGCAGCTTAGTGGGGGGTATAGGGCGCACCGGGGAGCTGTTTTTT	CASSLVGGIGRTGELFF